Reported below is one T cell receptor beta chain. Its antigen remains unidentified. This sample is drawn from a study of post-analysis software for immune sequencing data. In the study overall: There were relapsing-remitting, secondary progressive and progressive-relapsing multiple sclerosis among the disease courses included. Findings and caveats of the study: Significantly lower normalized Chao1 diversity was seen in multiple sclerosis patients than in controls. F measure showed strong co-clustering of same-batch samples. Four to six TRBV segments appeared more often in patients than in controls, and TRBV5-6, TRBV5-1 and TRBV20-1 were among these.

Unique molecular identifiers tagged the TCR beta cDNA libraries. From approximately 0.95 to 9.8 million T cells, roughly 540,000 cDNA molecules were obtained. TCRdb itself ran the PCR reads through MiXCR, one entry per CDR3 protein. The table shows hundreds of thousands of distinct CDR3 sequences, with around 64% occurring only once. From germline, CDR1 is MNHNY and CDR2 SVGAGI (reference sequence). The CDR3 sequence is 17 residues long. V lost 2 bases to trimming and J lost 4 bases, with 18 bases between them. The clonotype originates from a girl aged 2 to 10 with multiple sclerosis. Sequenced sample: blood. This chain uses TRBV6-6 with TRBJ2-1, with D unresolved. CDR3 DNA sequence: TGTGCCAGCAGTTACGGGGTCGAGGTCCCCCCGTACAATGAGCAGTTCTTC. Translating it yields CASSYGVEVPPYNEQFF.